The rows below give T cell receptor beta chains drawn from one sample of a study of cytomegalovirus exposure and HLA in healthy donors. Sequenced by immunoSEQ multiplex PCR; TCRdb stores in-frame clones only, minus some. The top ten hold under 3% of the sample, which has some 160,000 clones, 70% to 90% seen once. Sequencing was carried out using PBMCs. These receptors were taken from a man aged 18-30 years in good health and CMV-seronegative. The CDR3 runs from the conserved cysteine through the conserved F or W. A D gene is named only where the DNA matches it firmly. Not every row has a clone size; where given, it reads once, few, many or a size class.

CASSSSTSGRGRFF | - | - | TRBJ2-1 | - | TRBV6-5
CASSFSVYNEQFF | TGTGCCAGCAGTTTTTCCGTTTACAATGAGCAGTTCTTC | - | TRBJ2-1 | - | TRBV27
CASSITGAESYGYTF | TGTGCCAGTAGTATAACAGGGGCCGAATCTTATGGCTACACCTTC | - | TRBJ1-2 | TRBD1 | TRBV19
CASSEQGDRDEQFF | TGTGCCAGCAGTGAACAGGGGGATCGAGATGAGCAGTTCTTC | - | TRBJ2-1 | TRBD1 | TRBV2
CASSPEETQYF | TGTGCCAGCTCACCGGAGGAGACCCAGTACTTC | - | TRBJ2-5 | - | TRBV18
CASSLDGKRGSEAFF | TGCGCCAGCAGCTTGGACGGCAAAAGGGGGTCGGAAGCTTTCTTT | - | TRBJ1-1 | - | TRBV5-1
CAFTGAPSTDTQYF | TGTGCCTTTACAGGGGCCCCCAGCACAGATACGCAGTATTTT | - | TRBJ2-3 | TRBD1 | TRBV6-1
CASSPGTSGYEQYF | TGTGCCAGCAGCCCCGGGACTAGCGGATACGAGCAGTACTTC | - | TRBJ2-7 | TRBD2 | TRBV7-9
CASRPRTGGGEQYF | TGTGCCAGCAGACCTCGTACAGGGGGAGGTGAGCAGTACTTC | - | TRBJ2-7 | TRBD1 | TRBV13
CASSFRTGGEYGYTF | TGTGCCAGCAGCTTCCGGACAGGGGGAGAGTATGGCTACACCTTC | - | TRBJ1-2 | TRBD1 | TRBV11-2
CASSGSGEPMRGYTF | TGTGCCAGCAGCGGTTCAGGGGAGCCTATGAGAGGCTACACCTTC | - | TRBJ1-2 | - | TRBV9
CASSTSQTSGGLNTGELFF | TGTGCCAGTAGTACCTCTCAGACTAGCGGGGGTCTAAACACCGGGGAGCTGTTTTTT | - | TRBJ2-2 | TRBD2 | TRBV19
CASSLASRVEETQYF | TGCGCCAGCAGCTTGGCCTCCAGGGTTGAAGAGACCCAGTACTTC | - | TRBJ2-5 | - | TRBV5-1
CATSRDPPGWAEKLFF | TGTGCCACCAGCAGAGATCCCCCAGGGTGGGCTGAAAAACTGTTTTTT | - | TRBJ1-4 | - | TRBV15
CASSQSGTPNEQFF | TGCGCCAGCAGTCAATCAGGGACTCCCAATGAGCAGTTCTTC | - | TRBJ2-1 | - | TRBV23-1
CASSYTSVTGELFF | TGTGCCAGCAGTTACACTAGCGTCACCGGGGAGCTGTTTTTT | - | TRBJ2-2 | TRBD2 | TRBV6-5
CASSLASGTGRFAGANVLTF | TGTGCCAGCAGCTTAGCTTCCGGGACAGGGCGTTTCGCTGGGGCCAACGTCCTGACTTTC | - | TRBJ2-6 | TRBD1 | TRBV7-2
CASSGTGVGDNIQYF | TGTGCCAGCAGTGGAACAGGGGTGGGGGACAACATTCAGTACTTC | - | TRBJ2-4 | TRBD1 | TRBV6-1
CASSIRGDSYQPQHF | TGTGCCAGTAGTATAAGAGGGGACAGCTATCAGCCCCAGCATTTT | - | TRBJ1-5 | TRBD1 | TRBV19
CASSIAALESDTIYF | TGTGCCAGCTCAATTGCCGCCTTAGAGTCGGACACCATATATTTT | - | TRBJ1-3 | - | TRBV18
CSSDRESHGYTF | TGCAGCTCAGACAGGGAGTCCCATGGCTACACCTTC | once | TRBJ1-2 | TRBD1 | TRBV29-1
CASTPTGTNYGYTF | TGTGCCAGCACCCCAACAGGGACCAACTATGGCTACACCTTC | - | TRBJ1-2 | - | TRBV7-2
CASSYSNYPGTEAFF | TGTGCCAGCAGTTACTCGAACTATCCTGGGACTGAAGCTTTCTTT | - | TRBJ1-1 | - | TRBV6-5
CASSEIGSGNTIYF | TGTGCCAGCAGTGAAATCGGGTCTGGAAACACCATATATTTT | - | TRBJ1-3 | - | TRBV6-1
CASSEGGQGSGYTF | TGTGCCAGCAGTGAGGGGGGACAGGGGAGCGGCTACACCTTC | - | TRBJ1-2 | TRBD1 | TRBV6-1
CASSRQGAGNQPQHF | TGTGCCAGCAGTAGACAGGGGGCTGGCAATCAGCCCCAGCATTTT | few | TRBJ1-5 | TRBD1 | TRBV6-1
CASSLVVAVSSYEQYF | TGTGCCAGCAGCTTAGTGGTAGCTGTAAGCTCCTACGAGCAGTACTTC | once | TRBJ2-7 | - | TRBV7-2
CASSGKAGGWGEQFF | TGCGCCAGCAGCGGTAAAGCGGGAGGGTGGGGTGAGCAGTTCTTC | once | TRBJ2-1 | TRBD2 | TRBV5-1
CASSRDLAGGQAGELFF | TGCGCCAGCAGCCGAGATCTAGCGGGAGGGCAGGCCGGGGAGCTGTTTTTT | - | TRBJ2-2 | TRBD2 | TRBV4-3
CASSLEALNSPLHF | TGTGCCAGCAGCTTAGAAGCCCTAAATTCACCCCTCCACTTT | - | TRBJ1-6 | - | TRBV7-2
CASSLGGHGNEKLFF | TGTGCCAGCAGCTTAGGCGGACACGGGAATGAAAAACTGTTTTTT | - | TRBJ1-4 | - | TRBV7-9
CASSRGQGAVSDTQYF | TGCGCCAGCAGCAGGGGACAGGGGGCCGTGTCGGATACGCAGTATTTT | - | TRBJ2-3 | TRBD1 | TRBV4-1
CASSLRTSGDPYKQYF | TGTGCCAGCAGTCTAAGGACTAGCGGGGATCCTTACAAGCAGTACTTC | - | TRBJ2-7 | TRBD2 | TRBV27
CASTDLQGEKLVLHF | TGTGCCAGCACCGACCTACAGGGCGAGAAGCTGGTCCTCCACTTT | - | TRBJ1-6 | - | TRBV27
CASSDRGADYGYTF | TGCGCCAGCAGCGACAGGGGCGCGGATTATGGCTACACCTTC | - | TRBJ1-2 | TRBD1 | TRBV4-1
CASSQQGGQETQYF | TGCGCCAGCAGCCAACAGGGGGGCCAAGAGACCCAGTACTTC | once | TRBJ2-5 | - | TRBV4-3
CASSPLGTGLPYEQYF | TGTGCCAGCAGCCCGTTAGGGACAGGGCTCCCCTACGAGCAGTACTTC | - | TRBJ2-7 | TRBD1 | TRBV7-2
CASSQEWLGLRTDTQYF | TGCGCCAGCAGCCAAGAGTGGTTGGGACTACGCACAGATACGCAGTATTTT | once | TRBJ2-3 | TRBD2 | TRBV4-1
CASGADNYNSPLHF | TGTGCCAGTGGTGCCGACAACTATAATTCACCCCTCCACTTT | - | TRBJ1-6 | - | TRBV19
CASSPLAGGEQETQYF | TGTGCCAGCTCACCACTAGCGGGGGGCGAACAAGAGACCCAGTACTTC | - | TRBJ2-5 | TRBD2 | TRBV18
CAKGVNTEAFF | TGTGCCAAGGGGGTGAACACTGAAGCTTTCTTT | - | TRBJ1-1 | - | TRBV27
CASSNSQTGSAGELFF | TGTGCCAGCAGCAACTCTCAGACAGGGTCGGCCGGGGAGCTGTTTTTT | - | TRBJ2-2 | - | TRBV21-1
CASSPGGHSGNTIYF | TGCGCCAGCAGCCCAGGGGGTCACTCTGGAAACACCATATATTTT | - | TRBJ1-3 | TRBD1 | TRBV4-1
CASSLAGENIQYF | TGTGCCAGCAGCTTAGCGGGAGAAAACATTCAGTACTTC | - | TRBJ2-4 | - | TRBV11-1
CASRTTQVGELFF | TGTGCCAGCAGGACCACTCAGGTCGGGGAGCTGTTTTTT | - | TRBJ2-2 | - | TRBV5-6
CASSISGQGLSQPQHF | TGTGCCAGTAGTATATCGGGACAGGGCTTAAGTCAGCCCCAGCATTTT | - | TRBJ1-5 | TRBD1 | TRBV19
CASSLFRWTGKSNQPQHF | TGTGCCAGCAGTTTATTTAGATGGACAGGGAAGAGCAATCAGCCCCAGCATTTT | - | TRBJ1-5 | TRBD1 | TRBV28
CASSLREFNSPLHF | TGTGCCAGTAGTCTCCGGGAGTTTAATTCACCCCTCCACTTT | - | TRBJ1-6 | - | TRBV19